This T cell receptor (beta chain) is drawn from a study of tumor-infiltrating lymphocytes in primary liver carcinoma. Whole-study findings and limits: Only about 7.5-25% of top clones appeared in all five tumor regions.

A remark on this clonotype: What it binds is not known. It is likely a read error, because the conserved phenylalanine at the end of the CDR3 is missing.

The CDR3 loop spans 13 amino acids. CDR1 is MNHNY and CDR2 is SVGAGI in the germline V gene (reference sequence). J was trimmed by 9 bases and V by 10 bases; bases with no gene match: 12. With a constant-region primer, TCR beta cDNA was made from 450 to 550 ng of total RNA. Generation of the TCR beta libraries relied on three nested multiplex PCR rounds using slightly modified ARM-PCR. Two initial PCR rounds of about 10 cycles each paired TRBV1-TRBV30 forward primers with a C-beta reverse primer. TCRdb re-derived calls from the multiplex PCR reads in MiXCR, one entry per CDR3 protein. The data contain under 110,000 distinct CDR3 sequences, about 67% of them singletons. Unsorted bulk tissue, about 17-34 mg of it, served as the source for co-extraction of RNA and DNA. Patients underwent surgical resection for primary liver carcinoma.

This clonotype was obtained from a woman aged 60-75 years with primary liver carcinoma and hepatitis B virus infection. The sequenced material came from liver tumor tissue from sampling region 2. The subset here: tumor region T2, inferior pole. The J gene is TRBJ2-1, the V gene TRBV6-6, with 7 bases identical to TRBD2. CDR3 region: CATRPPGGGEQFL. The CDR3 DNA is TGTGCCACACGTCCTCCGGGGGGTGGTGAGCAGTTCCTC.